The 3 T cell receptor beta chains reported below all come from one sample, sequenced in a study of T-cell memory formation after mild COVID-19. One entry per CDR3 protein results from TCRdb running MiXCR on the 5' RACE reads. Of under 300,000 distinct CDR3 sequences listed, around 8% are singletons. Sequences were obtained from PBMCs or a T cell subset sorted from them (not recorded which). The receptors come from a man between 18 and 29 years old who had mild COVID-19 (a few samples of this study predate the infection). Cell type and time point are not known.

This chain links TRBV5-1 with TRBJ2-2; 8 nucleotides agree with TRBD1. Germline-derived CDR1 and CDR2 are SGHRS and YFSETQ. The CDR3 sequence is 16 residues long. V lost 4 bases to trimming and J lost 4 bases; unmatched junction nucleotides: 9. CDR3 loop: CASSAGGQAPTGELFF. The CDR3 bases are TGCGCCAGCAGCGCCGGGGGACAGGCCCCCACCGGGGAGCTGTTTTTT.

The rearrangement uses TRBV28 and TRBJ1-2, with D uncertain. The germline CDR1 and CDR2 sequences are MDHEN and SYDVKM. CDR3 length: 14 residues. The V end was cut by 1 base, the J end by 3 bases, with 9 bases between. The CDR3 DNA reads as TGTGCCAGCAGTTTATCCCAGGCCCACTATGGCTACACCTTC. Residues: CASSLSQAHYGYTF.

This clonotype was seen only a few times. In nucleotides, the CDR3 is TGCGCCAGCGGAGCGGGGTTTACTAATGAAAAACTGTTTTTT. Amino acid sequence: CASGAGFTNEKLFF. The chain uses TRBV5-1 and TRBJ1-4; D uncertain. The CDR3 is made up of 14 amino acids. Germline V lookup: CDR1 SGHRS, CDR2 YFSETQ. The ends were cut back, 7 bases at V and 2 bases at J, with 12 bases in the middle.